The clone carrying this TCR beta chain has just a few counts. Its antigen remains unknown. TCRdb ran MiXCR on the reads and lists one entry per CDR3 protein. The sample contains approximately 750,000 distinct CDR3 sequences, less than 40% of which appear only once. These data come from a study of T cell repertoires in cytomegalovirus infection. The V gene's germline CDR1 is DFQATT and CDR2 SNEGSKA (reference sequence). The CDR3 totals 14 residues. V shed 7 bases, J shed 2 bases, and the junction held 11 bases outside the gene matches. Study results and limitations: Carriers of CMV plus the relevant HLA were identified by cumulative public TCR beta family frequency. Ex vivo responses were dominated by HLA-C-restricted CMV-specific TCR beta clonotypes.

Sequencing used PBMCs. The TCR comes from a human donor in good health (CMV status not recorded). Some clones in this sample may be carry-over from other donors' samples. J is TRBJ2-7 and V is TRBV20-1, with TRBD1 identical over 7 bases. CDR3 protein: CSVDRAVPPYEQYF. The CDR3 nucleotides are TGCAGTGTTGACAGGGCGGTTCCTCCCTACGAGCAGTACTTC.